The 18 T cell receptor beta chains in this list originate from one sample, sequenced in a study of T cells after yellow fever vaccination (dated by TCRdb to between 2018 and 2021). The library came from 5' RACE. The sequencer listed for this sample is Illumina HiSeq 2500. The raw public data were reprocessed by TCRdb itself: fastp quality trimming at Q25, MiXCR clonotype calling, in-frame beta chains only. For every CDR3 protein sequence, its rows merge into one entry that carries the most common genes and DNA. This sample is represented by about 550,000 distinct CDR3 sequences; around 21% of them were singletons. Jointly, the top ten make up roughly an eighth of the sample. The sample's treatment or condition, from its label and the paper: live attenuated yellow fever vaccine strain. Sequenced material: PBMCs, taken 15 days after the yellow fever booster vaccination. All receptors come from a man aged 25 to 40 who received the YFV17D yellow fever vaccine.

The J gene is TRBJ2-7, the V gene TRBV12-3 or TRBV12-4, with unresolved D. This CDR3 has 14 amino acids. Deletions cut 10 bases from V and 4 bases from J, with 20 bases between. The CDR3 region is CAIYYLGNGYEQYF. The CDR3 DNA sequence: TGTGCCATCTACTACCTGGGAAATGGTTACGAGCAGTACTTC.

This clonotype was counted only a few times. The CDR3, as DNA: TGTGCCAGCAGTTACGGGAGGGCCTATAGCAATCAGCCCCAGCATTTT. Its translation: CASSYGRAYSNQPQHF. The J gene is TRBJ1-5, the V gene TRBV6-5; no definite D call. The CDR3 covers 16 residues. Trimming left V 2 bases short and J 0 bases short, with 11 bases between. The germline V gene has CDR1 MNHEY and CDR2 SVGAGI.

The rearrangement joins TRBV5-1 to TRBJ2-1; D not resolved. Germline loops: CDR1 SGHRS, CDR2 YFSETQ. The CDR3 sequence is 15 residues long. Trimming cost V 6 bases and J 0 bases, with 13 bases left between them. The CDR3 spells CASIEASGSYNEQFF. In nucleotides, the CDR3 is TGCGCCAGCATTGAGGCATCGGGCTCCTACAATGAGCAGTTCTTC.

This clonotype was counted between two and nine times. This chain joins TRBV20-1 and TRBJ2-2; 8 nucleotides match TRBD2. The CDR3 extends over 15 amino acids. The V and J ends lost 5 bases and 0 bases, in that order; junction bases with no gene match: 5. CDR1 is DFQATT, CDR2 SNEGSKA, per germline (reference sequence). The CDR3 is CSAHPGGANTGELFF. In DNA form, the CDR3 reads TGCAGTGCTCACCCGGGAGGGGCGAACACCGGGGAGCTGTTTTTT.

V usage is TRBV7-9 and J usage is TRBJ2-3; 9 bases map to TRBD2. V was pared by 2 bases and J by 4 bases, with 10 bases of the junction left unmatched. The V gene's germline CDR1 is SEHNR and CDR2 FQNEAQ (reference sequence). There are 17 residues in the CDR3. CDR3 DNA sequence: TGTGCCAGCAGCTTACTTAGCGGGAGTTGGGACGCAGATACGCAGTATTTT. As protein: CASSLLSGSWDADTQYF.

This clonotype has at least ten counts. This chain links TRBV20-1 with TRBJ1-1, with D possibly matching TRBD1 (6 bases). CDR3 size: 15 residues. The germline V gene has CDR1 DFQATT and CDR2 SNEGSKA (reference sequence). V lost 3 bases to trimming and J lost 3 bases, with 17 bases between them. DNA for the CDR3: TGCAGTGCTAGGGATACAGGGATTGGGGACACTGAAGCTTTCTTT. Its translation is CSARDTGIGDTEAFF.

This clonotype has more than one count but fewer than ten. The genes are TRBV11-2 and TRBJ2-7, with 8 bases fitting TRBD2. Germline CDR1 is SGHAT and CDR2 is FQNNGV. Trimming at V came to 4 bases and at J to 2 bases, leaving 1 base not matched to a gene. This CDR3 is built from 13 residues. The chain's CDR3 is CASSWGLAYEQYF. The CDR3 DNA reads as TGTGCCAGCAGCTGGGGACTAGCCTACGAGCAGTACTTC.

The V and J genes are TRBV28 and TRBJ2-2, with D possibly matching TRBD2 (6 bases). This CDR3 comprises 17 residues. V was pared by 5 bases and J by 5 bases, with 21 bases between. Germline CDR1 and CDR2: MDHEN and SYDVKM. CDR3 DNA sequence: TGTGCCAGCAGTCTACTAGGGGAGGACCGGTGGACCGGGGAGCTGTTTTTT. Protein: CASSLLGEDRWTGELFF.

This clonotype appeared a few times. The genes are TRBV11-2 and TRBJ1-2; 7 nucleotides match TRBD1. Germline V gene lookup returns CDR1 SGHAT and CDR2 FQNNGV. V gave up 3 bases and J gave up 9 bases; unmatched junction bases: 10. CDR3 length: 14 amino acids. The DNA of the CDR3 is TGTGCCAGCAGCTTGACCACGGGACAGCTAAGCTACACCTTC. It specifies CASSLTTGQLSYTF.

This chain links TRBV12-3 or TRBV12-4 with TRBJ1-1; maybe TRBD1 (5 bases). CDR3 length: 13 residues. V dropped 2 bases and J dropped 6 bases, with 10 bases sitting between them. The CDR3 sequence: CASSLMTVPEAFF. CDR3 nucleotide sequence: TGTGCCAGCAGTTTAATGACAGTCCCTGAAGCTTTCTTT.

J is TRBJ2-2 and V is TRBV19; TRBD1 is a possible D gene (7 bases). The CDR3 has 13 residues. V shed 5 bases and J shed 7 bases, with 11 bases lying between them. CDR1 LNHDA and CDR2 SQIVND come from the germline V gene (reference sequence). The CDR3 region is CASSGRGVGELFF. For the CDR3, the DNA is TGTGCCAGTAGTGGCAGGGGGGTCGGGGAGCTGTTTTTT.

This clonotype has just a few counts. The chain has TRBV12-5 and TRBJ2-5; D may be TRBD1 (6 bases). In germline, CDR1 is LGHNT, CDR2 FRNRAP. The CDR3 has 14 residues. Trimming took 7 bases from V and 5 from J, leaving 17 bases between them. The CDR3 reads CASALGGVQETQYF. The CDR3 DNA sequence: TGTGCTAGTGCCCTAGGGGGTGTCCAGGAGACCCAGTACTTC.

The gene calls are TRBV29-1 and TRBJ2-7; weak D call: TRBD2 (5 bases). V lost 2 bases, J lost 5 bases, and 16 bases lay in between. CDR3 length equals 14 residues. Germline loops: CDR1 SQVTM, CDR2 ANQGSEA. The CDR3 reads CSVERLGRGNEQYF. The CDR3 DNA sequence: TGCAGCGTTGAAAGATTGGGGAGAGGGAACGAGCAGTACTTC.

The chain has TRBV19 and TRBJ2-7; no clear D. In germline, CDR1 is LNHDA, CDR2 SQIVND (reference sequence). V lost 1 base to trimming and J lost 1 base, with 8 bases between them. The CDR3 has 14 residues. CDR3 nucleotides: TGTGCCAGTAGTATAGGGGTCGGATCCTACGAGCAGTACTTC. This gives the protein CASSIGVGSYEQYF.

The sample holds a few counts of this clonotype. The rearrangement joins TRBV11-2 to TRBJ2-7; 13 bases match TRBD2. This CDR3 is 18 amino acids long. Unmatched junction bases numbered 12, after V lost 5 bases and J lost 2 bases. CDR1 and CDR2 from the germline V gene are SGHAT and FQNNGV. The CDR3 sequence: CASSRQLAGGFYTYEQYF. The CDR3 DNA is TGTGCCAGCAGCCGTCAACTAGCGGGAGGGTTCTATACCTACGAGCAGTACTTC.

This clonotype was picked up a small number of times. The chain has TRBV14 and TRBJ2-3, with D unclear. The CDR3 spans 15 residues. V was cut by 1 base and J by 7 bases, with 15 bases left in between. The germline V gene has CDR1 SGHDN and CDR2 FVKESK. The CDR3 nucleotides read TGTGCCAGCAGCCAAGTTGCTACGTTCCGACATACGCAGTATTTT. It translates to CASSQVATFRHTQYF.

The CDR3 sequence is CASRSTGGDSPLHF. DNA for the CDR3: TGTGCCAGCAGGTCGACAGGGGGGGATTCACCCCTCCACTTT. The rearrangement uses TRBV27 and TRBJ1-6, with 9 bases identical to TRBD1. The CDR3 is 14 amino acids. J was trimmed by 8 bases and V by 6 bases; bases with no gene match: 5. The germline CDR1 and CDR2 sequences are MNHEY and SMNVEV (reference sequence).

This rearrangement joins TRBV4-3 to TRBJ2-7; 9 positions match TRBD2. Per the germline V gene, CDR1 is LGHNA and CDR2 is YSLEER. The junction had 7 bases not matched to a gene; V was cut back by 1 base and J by 3 bases. The CDR3 runs 16 residues. The CDR3 region has the DNA TGCGCCAGCAGCCAAGGACTAGCGGAGACATTCTACGAGCAGTACTTC. Its protein is CASSQGLAETFYEQYF.